The entry below describes one T cell receptor beta chain. The antigen is unknown. The entirety of the isolated RNA underwent reverse transcription, so expressed TCRB transcripts were sequenced. The protocol was immunoSEQ multiplex PCR, while the TCRdb copy is restricted to in-frame clones and leaves out a portion. This repertoire shows more than 300,000 clones, around 12% found once; its top ten account for around 0.0099%. The data were taken from a study of beta chain features in type 1 diabetes. Study-level points and caveats: Significant though moderate, a shortening of TCRB CDR3s appeared in all four CD4+ subsets of Type 1 diabetes patients.

This CDR3 comprises 14 residues. V gave up 7 bases and J gave up 1 base, with 13 bases separating them. Germline CDR1 is LNHDA and CDR2 is SQIVND (reference sequence). The V gene is TRBV19, the J gene TRBJ1-1, with D possibly TRBD1 on 5 matching bases. Sample: naive CD4+ T cells from blood. This receptor was identified in a woman between 18 and 29 years old with type 1 diabetes. CDR3 amino acids: CASMKGPENTEAFF. The CDR3 DNA sequence: TGTGCCAGTATGAAGGGGCCGGAGAACACTGAAGCTTTCTTT.